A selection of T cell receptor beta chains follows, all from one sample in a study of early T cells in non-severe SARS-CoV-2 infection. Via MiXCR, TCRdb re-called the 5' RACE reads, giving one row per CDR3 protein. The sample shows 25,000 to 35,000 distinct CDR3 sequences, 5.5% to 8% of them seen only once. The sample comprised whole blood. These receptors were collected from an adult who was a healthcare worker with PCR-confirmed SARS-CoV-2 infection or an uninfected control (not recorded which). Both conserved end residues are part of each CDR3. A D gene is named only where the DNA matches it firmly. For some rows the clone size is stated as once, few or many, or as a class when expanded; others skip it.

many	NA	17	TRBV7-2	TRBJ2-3	TGTGCCAGCAGCTTAGGCCGCCTACCGAGAGGCACAGATACGCAGTATTTT	CASSLGRLPRGTDTQYF
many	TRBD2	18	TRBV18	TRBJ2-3	TGTGCCAGCTCACCACTGGTGGCTAGCGGGACTAGCACAGATACGCAGTATTTT	CASSPLVASGTSTDTQYF
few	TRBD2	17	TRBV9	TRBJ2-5	TGTGCCAGCAGCCTCGAGGGACTAGCCTCAACGGGGGAGACCCAGTACTTC	CASSLEGLASTGETQYF
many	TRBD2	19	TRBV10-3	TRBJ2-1	TGTGCCATCAGTGAGTCGACTAGCGGGAGGGCCGCGTCCTACAATGAGCAGTTCTTC	CAISESTSGRAASYNEQFF
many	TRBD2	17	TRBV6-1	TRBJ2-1	TGTGCCAGCAGTGAAAGTATGGGGCTAGCGGGACTGGGTGAGCAGTTCTTC	CASSESMGLAGLGEQFF
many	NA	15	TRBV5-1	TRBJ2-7	TGCGCCAGCAGCGCGGGACACATGAGCTCCTACGAGCAGTACTTC	CASSAGHMSSYEQYF
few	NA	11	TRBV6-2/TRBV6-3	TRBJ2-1	TGTGCCAGCTGTTTCCGGGATGAGCAGTTCTTC	CASCFRDEQFF
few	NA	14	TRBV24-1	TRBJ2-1	TGTGCCACCAGTGATTGGGGGACGAACAATGAGCAGTTCTTC	CATSDWGTNNEQFF
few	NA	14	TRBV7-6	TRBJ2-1	TGTGCCAGTCAAGAGGGGCTATTCGACAATGAGCAGTTCTTC	CASQEGLFDNEQFF
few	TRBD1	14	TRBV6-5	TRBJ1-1	TGTGCCAGCAGTACCCGGACAGGGGGCACTGAAGCTTTCTTT	CASSTRTGGTEAFF
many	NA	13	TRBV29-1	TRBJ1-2	TGCAGCGTTGAATGGACCAGGGAGGATGGCTACACCTTC	CSVEWTREDGYTF
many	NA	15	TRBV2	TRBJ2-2	TGTGCCAGCACTATGGCAGGGACGTTCACCGGGGAGCTGTTTTTT	CASTMAGTFTGELFF
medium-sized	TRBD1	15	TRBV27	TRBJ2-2	TGTGCCAGCAGTTTGACAGGGGGCGAATCGGGGGAGCTGTTTTTT	CASSLTGGESGELFF
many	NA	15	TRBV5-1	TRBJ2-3	TGCGCCAGCAGCTTTCTTGGACAGAGGGAAGATACGCAGTATTTT	CASSFLGQREDTQYF
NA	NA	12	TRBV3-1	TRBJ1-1	TGTGCCAGCAGCCTGCACACCACTGAAGCTTTCTTT	CASSLHTTEAFF
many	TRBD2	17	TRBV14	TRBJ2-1	TGTGCCAGCAGCCAAGATCGGACTAGCGTACGTTGGAATGAGCAGTTCTTC	CASSQDRTSVRWNEQFF
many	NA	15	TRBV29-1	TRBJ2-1	TGCAGCGTTCGAATGGGAGGTAGCTCCTACAATGAGCAGTTCTTC	CSVRMGGSSYNEQFF
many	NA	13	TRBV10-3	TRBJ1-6	TGTGCCATCAGCGGGATCTATAATTCACCCCTCCACTTT	CAISGIYNSPLHF
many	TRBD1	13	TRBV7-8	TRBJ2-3	TGTGCCAGCAGTCGGGACAGAACAGATACGCAGTATTTT	CASSRDRTDTQYF
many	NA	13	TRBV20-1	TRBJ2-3	TGCAGTGCTAGGGACTCGGGCACAGATACGCAGTATTTT	CSARDSGTDTQYF
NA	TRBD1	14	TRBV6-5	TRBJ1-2	TGTGCCAGCAGTTACACGGACAGGGGCCATGGCTACACCTTC	CASSYTDRGHGYTF
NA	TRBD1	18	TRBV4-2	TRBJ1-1	TGTGCCAGCAGCCAAGTTCTTTGGAGGACAGGCCTGAACACTGAAGCTTTCTTT	CASSQVLWRTGLNTEAFF
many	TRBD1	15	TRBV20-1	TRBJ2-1	TGCAGTGCTCCCCAACTGGGACAGGGGATCAATGAGCAGTTCTTC	CSAPQLGQGINEQFF
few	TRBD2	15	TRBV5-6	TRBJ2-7	TGTGCCAGCAGCTTGAGGCTAGCGGTTCCCTACGAGCAGTACTTC	CASSLRLAVPYEQYF
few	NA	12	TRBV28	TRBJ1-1	TGTGCCAGCAGGTCAGTGAACACTGAAGCTTTCTTT	CASRSVNTEAFF
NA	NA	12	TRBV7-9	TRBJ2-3	TGTGCCAGCAGCCTTGAGGCAACAACGCAGTATTTT	CASSLEATTQYF
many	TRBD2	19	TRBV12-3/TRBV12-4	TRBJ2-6	TGTGCCAGCAGTTCTCTGGGGACTAGCGGGAGTGCTGGGGCCAACGTCCTGACTTTC	CASSSLGTSGSAGANVLTF
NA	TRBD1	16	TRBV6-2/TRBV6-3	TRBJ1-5	TGTGCCAGCAGGCCCCTGGGACAGGGGGACAATCAGCCCCAGCATTTT	CASRPLGQGDNQPQHF
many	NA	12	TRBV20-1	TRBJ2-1	TGCAGTGCTAGCGGCCTATACAATGAGCAGTTCTTC	CSASGLYNEQFF